This T cell receptor (beta chain) came from a study of post-analysis software for immune sequencing data. Turning to the study itself: Patients had relapsing-remitting, secondary progressive or progressive-relapsing multiple sclerosis; some lacked subtype.

The authors incorporated unique molecular identifiers into the TCR beta cDNA libraries. TCRdb itself ran the PCR reads through MiXCR, one entry per CDR3 protein. The profile shows hundreds of thousands of distinct CDR3 sequences, approximately 60% of them singletons. Trimming removed 4 bases at V and 2 bases at J, with 10 bases between. Per the germline V gene, CDR1 is SNHLY and CDR2 is FYNNEI. The CDR3 extends over 14 amino acids. Overall study findings and caveats: Controls showed significantly higher normalized Chao1 diversity than did multiple sclerosis patients. In patients, about 5 TRBV segments were more frequent than in controls, with TRBV5-6, TRBV5-1 and TRBV20-1 among them.

A few counts support this clonotype. Its antigen remains unidentified. The sequenced material came from blood. The sequence came from a girl aged 2 to 9 with multiple sclerosis. The chain employs TRBV2 and TRBJ2-3, with D tentatively TRBD2 (5 bases). The CDR3 loop reads CASSGTSPTDTQYF. In DNA form, the CDR3 reads TGTGCCAGCAGTGGGACTTCCCCCACAGATACGCAGTATTTT.